This T cell receptor (beta chain) was found in a study of shared clonotypes between healthy human individuals. Study in general: Donors had three CD4 naive, three CD4 memory, two CD8 naive and one CD8 memory plate apiece. Overall study findings and caveats: Deeper or shallower sequencing was expected to change how clonotypes are shared among donors.

Worth noting for this clone: Its antigen is undetermined.

Here immunoSEQ multiplex PCR was the method, and the copy in TCRdb shows in-frame clones only, minus some. Of a few million clones in the sample, about 93% were seen once. Naivety among CD8 cells was defined by CD45RO negativity and positive CCR7 selection, thereby excluding terminally differentiated effector memory CD45RA+ cells. This receptor was obtained from a man younger than 30 in good health. Some clones in this sample may be carry-over from other donors' samples. The sequenced material came from naive CD8+ T cells from PBMCs.

CDR3 sequence reads: CASKPRIDTEAFF. In DNA form, the CDR3 reads TGTGCCAGTAAACCCCGGATAGACACTGAAGCTTTCTTT. This chain joins TRBV19 and TRBJ1-1; no clear D. V gave up 7 bases and J gave up 3 bases, with 12 bases separating them. The CDR3 runs to 13 residues. The V gene's germline CDR1 is LNHDA and CDR2 SQIVND (reference sequence).